This TCR beta chain was identified during a study of blood T cell repertoires in COVID-19 (dated by TCRdb to 2019 to 2021). Notes on the research overall: Collaborator samples came from the United States, Italy and Spain and covered acute and convalescent phases of COVID-19. Samples were obtained from the ongoing ImmuneRACE study (first 160 participants) and from approximately 1,200 subjects provided by 6 global collaborators. The sample metadata nearly always contained a de-identified subject ID, COVID-19 status, age in years and sex. Where available, HLA class I and class II types were taken from metadata supplied by the sample provider and were not determined by assay-based typing. A freely available public database, intended as a resource for researchers studying the immune response to SARS-CoV-2, is where the repertoires were released. The dataset comprised deeply sampled blood TCRbeta repertoires from subjects exposed to, actively infected with, or recovered from COVID-19. The prospective study material was composed of cDNA or gDNA derived from T cells, B-cell-depleted T cells, or PBMCs. Broad study findings and their caveats: Clinical and demographic metadata were provided uncurated, with the amount varying by source and participant.

V is cut back by 1 base and J by 7 bases, with 8 bases in the junction unmatched. Taken from the germline V gene (reference sequence), the CDR1 and CDR2 loops are SEHNR and FQNEAQ. Reading from cysteine to phenylalanine, the CDR3 counts 16 amino acids. Left in the record is the CDR3 DNA by itself, 48 bases read in frame from the first base. A remark on this clone: This receptor's antigen is unknown. One base away there is no much larger clone; base qualities are not given.

TCRbeta CDR3 regions were amplified from genomic DNA by means of the immunoSEQ Assay, a bias-controlled multiplex PCR. From the authors' description of their analysis: The number of nucleated cells in each sample was estimated from the amplification of reference gene primers within the assay. Sequence reads were collapsed and filtered to measure the absolute abundance of every unique TCRbeta CDR3 rearrangement. For each sample, productive Simpson clonality was calculated by taking the square root of Simpson's diversity index across productive rearrangements. The table comes from immuneACCESS by way of TCRdb, which keeps in-frame sequences with V and J called. Part of the clones is missing from these tables; in studies checked, under half for an unresolved V gene and the rest for unknown reasons. V and J calls and clone size are as listed in that table; D and trimming were resolved from the DNA. A total of some 320,000 clones appear in this sample, around 87% of them only once. The leading ten clones occupy 7.8% of the sample.

Another Seattle source contributed samples from volunteer blood donors who had recovered from COVID-19. Whole blood was collected in K2EDTA tubes by collaborating institutions according to the institutions' own protocols. For TCRbeta analysis, collaborator samples were shipped as frozen whole blood, as isolated PBMCs, or as DNA extracted from either sample type. The sequence links TRBV7-9 to TRBJ2-7, with 12 bases in between that match TRBD1. The sequenced material came from peripheral blood. The sequence was obtained from a woman between 50 and 59 years old who had recovered from COVID-19. The sequence in DNA is TGTGCCAGCAGCTTAGGGGACAGGGGGCTAGCAGAAGAGCAGTACTTC. Translated, it gives CASSLGDRGLAEEQYF.